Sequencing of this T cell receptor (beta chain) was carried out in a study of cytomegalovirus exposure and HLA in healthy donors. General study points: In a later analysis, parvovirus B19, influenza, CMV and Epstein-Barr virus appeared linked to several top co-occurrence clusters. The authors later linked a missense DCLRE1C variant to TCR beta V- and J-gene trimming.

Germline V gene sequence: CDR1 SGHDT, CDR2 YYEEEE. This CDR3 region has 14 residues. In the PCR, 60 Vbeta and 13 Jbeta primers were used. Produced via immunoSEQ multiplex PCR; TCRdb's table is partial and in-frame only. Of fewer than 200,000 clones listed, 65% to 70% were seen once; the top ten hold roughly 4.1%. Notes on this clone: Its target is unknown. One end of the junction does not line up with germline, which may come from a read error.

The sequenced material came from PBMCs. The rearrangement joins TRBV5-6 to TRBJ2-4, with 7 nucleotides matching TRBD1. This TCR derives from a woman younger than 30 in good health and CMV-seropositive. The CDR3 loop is CASSLANRQGLENF. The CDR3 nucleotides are TGTGCCAGCAGCTTGGCCAACCGACAGGGATTAGAGAACTTC.